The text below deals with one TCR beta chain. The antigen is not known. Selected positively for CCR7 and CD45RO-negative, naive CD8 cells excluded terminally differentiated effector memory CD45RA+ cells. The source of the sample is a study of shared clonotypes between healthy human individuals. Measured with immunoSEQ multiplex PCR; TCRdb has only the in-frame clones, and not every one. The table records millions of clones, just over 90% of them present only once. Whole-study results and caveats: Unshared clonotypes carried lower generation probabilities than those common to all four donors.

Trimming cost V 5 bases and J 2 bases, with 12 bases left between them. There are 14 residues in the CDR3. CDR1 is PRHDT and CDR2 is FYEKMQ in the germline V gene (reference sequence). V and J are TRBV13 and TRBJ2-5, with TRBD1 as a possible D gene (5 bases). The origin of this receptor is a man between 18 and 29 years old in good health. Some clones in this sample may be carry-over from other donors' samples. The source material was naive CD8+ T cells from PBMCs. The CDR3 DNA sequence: TGTGCCAGCAGCCTAAGGGGTATACAAGAGACCCAGTACTTC. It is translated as CASSLRGIQETQYF.